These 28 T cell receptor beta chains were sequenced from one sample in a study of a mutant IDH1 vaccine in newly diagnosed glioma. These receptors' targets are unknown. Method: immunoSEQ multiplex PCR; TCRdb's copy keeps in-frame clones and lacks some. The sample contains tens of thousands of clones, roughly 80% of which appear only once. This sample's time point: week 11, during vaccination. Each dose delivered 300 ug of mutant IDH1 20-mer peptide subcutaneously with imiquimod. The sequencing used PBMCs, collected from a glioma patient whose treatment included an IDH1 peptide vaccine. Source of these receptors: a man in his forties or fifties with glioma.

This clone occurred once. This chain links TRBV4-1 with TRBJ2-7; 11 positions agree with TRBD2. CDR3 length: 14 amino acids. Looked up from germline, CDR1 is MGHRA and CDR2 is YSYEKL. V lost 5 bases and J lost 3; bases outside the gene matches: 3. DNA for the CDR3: TGCGCCAGCAGCTCGACTAGCGGGGACTACGAGCAGTACTTC. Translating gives CASSSTSGDYEQYF.

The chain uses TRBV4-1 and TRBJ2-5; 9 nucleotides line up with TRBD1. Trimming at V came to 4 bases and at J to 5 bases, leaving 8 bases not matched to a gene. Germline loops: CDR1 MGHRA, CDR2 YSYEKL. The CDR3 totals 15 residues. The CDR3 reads CASSPGTGGFETQYF. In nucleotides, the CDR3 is TGCGCCAGCAGCCCTGGAACAGGGGGCTTTGAGACCCAGTACTTC.

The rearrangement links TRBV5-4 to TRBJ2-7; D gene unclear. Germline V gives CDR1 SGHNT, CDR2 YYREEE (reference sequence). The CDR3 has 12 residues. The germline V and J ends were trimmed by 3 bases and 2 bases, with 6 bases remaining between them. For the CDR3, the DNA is TGTGCCAGCAGCTCTAATACCTACGAGCAGTACTTC. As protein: CASSSNTYEQYF.

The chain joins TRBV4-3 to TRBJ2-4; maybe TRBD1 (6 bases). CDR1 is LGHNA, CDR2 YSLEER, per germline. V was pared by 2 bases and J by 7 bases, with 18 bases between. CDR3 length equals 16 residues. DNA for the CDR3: TGCGCCAGCAGCCAACAACGGGGTACAGGGCTGAACATTCAGTACTTC. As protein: CASSQQRGTGLNIQYF.

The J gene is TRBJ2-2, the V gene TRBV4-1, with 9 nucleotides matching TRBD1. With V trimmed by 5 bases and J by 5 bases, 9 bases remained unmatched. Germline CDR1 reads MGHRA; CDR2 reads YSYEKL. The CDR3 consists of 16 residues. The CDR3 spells CASSYPGQGDTGELFF. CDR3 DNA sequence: TGCGCCAGCAGCTATCCGGGACAGGGTGATACCGGGGAGCTGTTTTTT.

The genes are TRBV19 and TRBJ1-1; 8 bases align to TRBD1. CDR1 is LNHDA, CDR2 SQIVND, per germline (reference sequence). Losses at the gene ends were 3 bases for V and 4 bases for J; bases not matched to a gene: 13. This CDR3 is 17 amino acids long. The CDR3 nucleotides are TGTGCCAGTAGTATCCGACAGCGGACAGGGAGCCCCACTGAAGCTTTCTTT. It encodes CASSIRQRTGSPTEAFF.

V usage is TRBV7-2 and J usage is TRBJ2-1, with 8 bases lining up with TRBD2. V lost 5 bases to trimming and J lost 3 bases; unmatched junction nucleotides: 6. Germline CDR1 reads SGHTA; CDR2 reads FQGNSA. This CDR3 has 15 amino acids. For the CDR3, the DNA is TGTGCCAGCAGCATTAGCGGGACGGACTACAATGAGCAGTTCTTC. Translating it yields CASSISGTDYNEQFF.

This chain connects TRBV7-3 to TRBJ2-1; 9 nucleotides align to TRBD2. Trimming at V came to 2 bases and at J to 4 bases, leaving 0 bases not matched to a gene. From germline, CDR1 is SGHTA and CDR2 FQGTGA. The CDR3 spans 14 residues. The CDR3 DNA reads TGTGCCAGCAGCTTAGCGGGGGGGTACAATGAGCAGTTCTTC. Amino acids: CASSLAGGYNEQFF. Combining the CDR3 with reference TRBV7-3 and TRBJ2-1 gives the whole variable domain GAGVSQTPSNKVTEKGKYVELRCDPISGHTALYWYRQSLGQGPEFLIYFQGTGAADDSGLPNDRFFAVRPEGSVSTLKIQRTERGDSAVYLCASSLAGGYNEQFFGPGTRLTVL.

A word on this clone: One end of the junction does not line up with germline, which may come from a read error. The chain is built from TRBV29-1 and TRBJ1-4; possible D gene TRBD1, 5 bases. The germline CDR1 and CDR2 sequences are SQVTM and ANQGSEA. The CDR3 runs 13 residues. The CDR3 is CSVDGTTSEKLFF. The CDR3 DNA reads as TGCAGCGTTGACGGGACGACTAGTGAAAAACTGTTTTTT.

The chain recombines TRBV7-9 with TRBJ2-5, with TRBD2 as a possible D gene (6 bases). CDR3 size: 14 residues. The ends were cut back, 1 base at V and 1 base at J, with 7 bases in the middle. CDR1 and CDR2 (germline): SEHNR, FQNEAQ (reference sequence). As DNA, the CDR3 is TGTGCCAGCAGCTTAGGTAGCGGCCAAGAGACCCAGTACTTC. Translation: CASSLGSGQETQYF.

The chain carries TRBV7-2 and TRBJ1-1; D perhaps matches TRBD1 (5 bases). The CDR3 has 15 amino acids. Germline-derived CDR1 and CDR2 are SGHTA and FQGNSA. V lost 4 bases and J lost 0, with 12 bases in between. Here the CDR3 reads CASSSDSTMNTEAFF. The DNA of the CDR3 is TGTGCCAGCAGCTCCGACAGCACCATGAACACTGAAGCTTTCTTT.

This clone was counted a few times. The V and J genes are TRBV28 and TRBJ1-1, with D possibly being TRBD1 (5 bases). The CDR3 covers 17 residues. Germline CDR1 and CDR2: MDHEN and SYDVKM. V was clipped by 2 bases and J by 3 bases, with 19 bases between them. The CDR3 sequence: CASSLNWAGRGDTEAFF. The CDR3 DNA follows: TGTGCCAGCAGTTTAAATTGGGCAGGGCGTGGGGACACTGAAGCTTTCTTT.

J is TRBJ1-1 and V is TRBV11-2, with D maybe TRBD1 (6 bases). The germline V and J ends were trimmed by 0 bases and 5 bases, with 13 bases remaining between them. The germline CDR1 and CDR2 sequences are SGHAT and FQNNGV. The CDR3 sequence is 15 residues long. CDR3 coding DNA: TGTGCCAGCAGCTTAGACCCTGGGGGGCTGACTGAAGCTTTCTTT. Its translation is CASSLDPGGLTEAFF.

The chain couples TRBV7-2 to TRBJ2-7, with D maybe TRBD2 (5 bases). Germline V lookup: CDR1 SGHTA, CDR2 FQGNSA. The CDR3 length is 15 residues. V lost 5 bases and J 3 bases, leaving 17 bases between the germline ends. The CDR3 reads CASSRLLVSRYEQYF. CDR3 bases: TGTGCCAGCAGCCGTTTACTAGTATCCCGCTACGAGCAGTACTTC.

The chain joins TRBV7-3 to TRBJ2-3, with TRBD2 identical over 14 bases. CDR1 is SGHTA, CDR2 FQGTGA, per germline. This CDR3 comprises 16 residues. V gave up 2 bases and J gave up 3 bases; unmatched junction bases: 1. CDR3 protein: CASSLRTSGGTDTQYF. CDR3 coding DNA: TGTGCCAGCAGCTTACGGACTAGCGGGGGGACAGATACGCAGTATTTT. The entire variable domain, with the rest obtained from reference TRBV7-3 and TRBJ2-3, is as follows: GAGVSQTPSNKVTEKGKYVELRCDPISGHTALYWYRQSLGQGPEFLIYFQGTGAADDSGLPNDRFFAVRPEGSVSTLKIQRTERGDSAVYLCASSLRTSGGTDTQYFGPGTRLTVL.

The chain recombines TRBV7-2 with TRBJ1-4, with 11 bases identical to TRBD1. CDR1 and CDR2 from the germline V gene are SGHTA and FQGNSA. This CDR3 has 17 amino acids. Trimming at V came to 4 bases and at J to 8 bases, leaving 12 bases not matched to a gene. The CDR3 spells CASSYRTGGGKREKLFF. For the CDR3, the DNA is TGTGCCAGCAGCTACCGGACAGGGGGCGGTAAAAGGGAAAAACTGTTTTTT.

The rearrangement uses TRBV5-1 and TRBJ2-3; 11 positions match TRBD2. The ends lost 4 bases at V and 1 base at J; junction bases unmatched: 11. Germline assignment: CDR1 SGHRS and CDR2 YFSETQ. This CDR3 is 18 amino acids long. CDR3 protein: CASSLGTSGLWGTDTQYF. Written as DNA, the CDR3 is TGCGCCAGCAGCCTCGGGACTAGCGGTCTCTGGGGCACAGATACGCAGTATTTT.

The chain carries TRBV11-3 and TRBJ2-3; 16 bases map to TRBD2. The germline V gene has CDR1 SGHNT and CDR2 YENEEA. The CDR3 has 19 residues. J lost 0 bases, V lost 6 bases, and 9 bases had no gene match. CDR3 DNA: TGTGCCAGCAGTTCAAGAGGGACTAGCGGGGGGGCTAGCACAGATACGCAGTATTTT. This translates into CASSSRGTSGGASTDTQYF.

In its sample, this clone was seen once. CDR3 region: CASSLERREARETQYF. In DNA, the CDR3 is TGTGCCAGCAGCTTAGAGAGGCGGGAAGCCCGGGAGACCCAGTACTTC. This rearrangement joins TRBV7-8 to TRBJ2-5; tentative D call: TRBD2 (6 bases). Germline CDR1 SGHVS, CDR2 FQNEAQ. With 1 base removed from V and 5 bases from J, the gap between germline ends came to 17 bases. This CDR3 spans 16 amino acids.

The CDR3 here is CASSYGTVNEKLFF. CDR3 nucleotide sequence: TGCGCCAGCAGCTACGGGACGGTTAATGAAAAACTGTTTTTT. V and J are TRBV5-1 and TRBJ1-4; a possible D gene is TRBD1 (5 bases). Germline CDR1 SGHRS, CDR2 YFSETQ. Trimming stripped 3 bases from V and 4 bases from J, with 10 bases between. The CDR3 contains 14 residues.

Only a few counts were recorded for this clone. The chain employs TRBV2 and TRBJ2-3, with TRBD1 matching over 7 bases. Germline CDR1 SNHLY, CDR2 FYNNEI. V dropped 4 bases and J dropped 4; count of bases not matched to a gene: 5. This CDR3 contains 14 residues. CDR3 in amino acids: CASSGNRGSDTQYF. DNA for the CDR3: TGTGCCAGCAGTGGGAACAGGGGTTCAGATACGCAGTATTTT.

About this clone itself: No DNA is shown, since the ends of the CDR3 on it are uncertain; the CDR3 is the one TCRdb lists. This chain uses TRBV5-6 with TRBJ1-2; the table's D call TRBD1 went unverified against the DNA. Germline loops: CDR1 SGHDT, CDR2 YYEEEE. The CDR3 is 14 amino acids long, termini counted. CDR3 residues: CASSLSEVGQGNLF.

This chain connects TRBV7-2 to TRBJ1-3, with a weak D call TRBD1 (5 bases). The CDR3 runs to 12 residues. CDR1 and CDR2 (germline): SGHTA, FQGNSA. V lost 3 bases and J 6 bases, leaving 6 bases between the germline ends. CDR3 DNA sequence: TGTGCCAGCAGCTTGGGGGTAAACACCATATATTTT. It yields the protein CASSLGVNTIYF.

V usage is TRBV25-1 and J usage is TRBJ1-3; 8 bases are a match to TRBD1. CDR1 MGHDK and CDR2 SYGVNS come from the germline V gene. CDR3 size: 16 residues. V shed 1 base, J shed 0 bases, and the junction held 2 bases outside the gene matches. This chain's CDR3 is CASSEWGTGSGNTIYF. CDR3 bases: TGTGCCAGCAGTGAATGGGGGACAGGCTCTGGAAACACCATATATTTT.

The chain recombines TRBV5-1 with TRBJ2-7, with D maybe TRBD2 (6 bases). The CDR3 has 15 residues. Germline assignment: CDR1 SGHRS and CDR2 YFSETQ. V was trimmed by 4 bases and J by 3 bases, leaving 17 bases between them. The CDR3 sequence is CASSVTSSSVYEQYF. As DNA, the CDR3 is TGCGCCAGCAGCGTAACTAGCTCATCGGTCTACGAGCAGTACTTC.

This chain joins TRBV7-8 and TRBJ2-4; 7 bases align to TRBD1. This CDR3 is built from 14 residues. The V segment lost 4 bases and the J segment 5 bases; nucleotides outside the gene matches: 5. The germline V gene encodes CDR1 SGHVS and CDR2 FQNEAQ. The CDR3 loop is CASSSDRVENIQYF. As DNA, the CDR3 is TGTGCCAGCAGCTCCGACAGGGTTGAAAACATTCAGTACTTC.

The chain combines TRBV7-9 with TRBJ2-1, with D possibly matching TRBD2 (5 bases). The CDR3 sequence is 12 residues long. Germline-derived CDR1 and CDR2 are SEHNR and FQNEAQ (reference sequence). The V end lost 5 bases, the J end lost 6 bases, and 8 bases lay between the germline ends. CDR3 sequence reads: CASSLSGNEQFF. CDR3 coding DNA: TGTGCCAGCAGCCTCAGCGGCAATGAGCAGTTCTTC.

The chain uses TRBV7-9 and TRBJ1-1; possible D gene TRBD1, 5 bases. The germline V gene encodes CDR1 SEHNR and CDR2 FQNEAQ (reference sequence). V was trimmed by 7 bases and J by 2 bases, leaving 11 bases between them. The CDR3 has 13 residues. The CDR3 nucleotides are TGTGCCAGCACCCGGGGGTATAACACTGAAGCTTTCTTT. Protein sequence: CASTRGYNTEAFF.